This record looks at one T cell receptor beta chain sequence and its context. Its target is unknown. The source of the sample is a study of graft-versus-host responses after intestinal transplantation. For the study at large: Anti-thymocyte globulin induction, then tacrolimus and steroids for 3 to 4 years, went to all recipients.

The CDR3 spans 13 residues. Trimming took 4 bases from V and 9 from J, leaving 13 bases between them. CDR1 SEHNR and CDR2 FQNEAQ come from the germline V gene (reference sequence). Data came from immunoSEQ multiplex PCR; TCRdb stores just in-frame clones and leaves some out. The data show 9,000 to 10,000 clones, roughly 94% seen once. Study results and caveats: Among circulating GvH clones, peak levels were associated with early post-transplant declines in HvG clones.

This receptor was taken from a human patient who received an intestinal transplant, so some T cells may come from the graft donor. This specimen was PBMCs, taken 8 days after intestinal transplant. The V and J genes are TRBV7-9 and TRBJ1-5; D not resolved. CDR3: CASSSGSIPPQHF. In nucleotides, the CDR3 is TGTGCCAGCAGCTCCGGTTCTATTCCGCCCCAGCATTTT.